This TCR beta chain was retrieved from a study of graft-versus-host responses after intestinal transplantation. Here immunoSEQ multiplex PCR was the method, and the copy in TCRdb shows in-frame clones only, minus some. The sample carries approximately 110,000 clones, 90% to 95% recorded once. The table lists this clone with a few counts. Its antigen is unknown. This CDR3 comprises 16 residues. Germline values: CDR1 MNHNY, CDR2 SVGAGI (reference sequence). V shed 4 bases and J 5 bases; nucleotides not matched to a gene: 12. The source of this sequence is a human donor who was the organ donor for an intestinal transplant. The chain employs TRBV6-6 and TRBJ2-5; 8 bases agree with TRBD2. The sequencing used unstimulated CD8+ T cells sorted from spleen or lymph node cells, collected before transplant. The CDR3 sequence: CASSSPFAGGRETQYF. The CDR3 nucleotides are TGTGCCAGCAGTTCACCCTTCGCGGGAGGACGGGAGACCCAGTACTTC.